Listed here are 21 T cell receptor beta chains from one sample, sequenced in a study of blood T cell repertoires in COVID-19. Assay used: immunoSEQ multiplex PCR; TCRdb lists only in-frame clones, some missing. The profile shows around 190,000 clones, roughly 80% of them singletons. Sequencing used peripheral blood. The receptors were sampled from an older woman with COVID-19, enrolled during active disease.

The chain links TRBV7-3 to TRBJ2-3, with TRBD1 as a possible D gene (6 bases). Germline V gene data show CDR1 as SGHTA and CDR2 as FQGTGA. The V end was cut by 0 bases, the J end by 7 bases, with 8 bases between. The CDR3 contains 13 residues. CDR3 DNA sequence: TGTGCCAGCAGCTTAACGGGGGCGAATACGCAGTATTTT. Encoded protein: CASSLTGANTQYF.

The V gene is TRBV5-1, the J gene TRBJ1-5; 7 bases map to TRBD1. This CDR3 spans 15 amino acids. Germline CDR1 SGHRS, CDR2 YFSETQ. The V gene end was trimmed by 5 bases and the J gene end by 2 bases; junction bases not matched to a gene: 7. CDR3 sequence reads: CASSSTGTGNQPQHF. The DNA for the CDR3 is TGCGCCAGCAGTTCCACCGGGACAGGCAATCAGCCCCAGCATTTT. Variable domain in full (rest from reference TRBV5-1 and TRBJ1-5): KAGVTQTPRYLIKTRGQQVTLSCSPISGHRSVSWYQQTPGQGLQFLFEYFSETQRNKGNFPGRFSGRQFSNSRSEMNVSTLELGDSALYLCASSSTGTGNQPQHFGDGTRLSIL.

The J gene is TRBJ2-5, the V gene TRBV4-1; a possible D gene is TRBD2 (5 bases). The CDR3 consists of 17 residues. Germline CDR1 reads MGHRA; CDR2 reads YSYEKL. The V gene lost 2 bases and the J gene lost 4 bases, with 20 bases spanning the gap. The CDR3: CASSQIAGSRGPETQYF. CDR3 DNA sequence: TGCGCCAGCAGCCAAATCGCGGGCAGTCGAGGCCCAGAGACCCAGTACTTC.

The CDR3 DNA is TGTGCCAGCAGCTCGACAGGGTACGCAGATACGCAGTATTTT. This gives the protein CASSSTGYADTQYF. The rearrangement joins TRBV5-5 to TRBJ2-3; 7 bases are a match to TRBD1. The germline V gene has CDR1 SGHKS and CDR2 YYEKEE (reference sequence). This CDR3 contains 14 residues. Trimming removed 3 bases from V and 4 bases from J; junction bases left unmatched: 5.

The chain employs TRBV30 and TRBJ2-3; D gene uncertain. Per germline, CDR1 GTSNPN and CDR2 SVGIG (reference sequence). V gave up 0 bases and J gave up 2 bases, with 6 bases separating them. This CDR3 region has 13 residues. This chain's CDR3 is CAWSVRNTDTQYF. For the CDR3, the DNA is TGTGCCTGGAGTGTGAGGAACACAGATACGCAGTATTTT.

V usage is TRBV29-1 and J usage is TRBJ2-5; TRBD1 agrees at 7 bases. V lost 2 bases to trimming and J lost 7 bases; unmatched junction nucleotides: 25. Looked up from germline, CDR1 is SQVTM and CDR2 is ANQGSEA. The CDR3 is made up of 19 amino acids. The CDR3, as DNA: TGCAGCGTTGAAAACCGCAGGGGGTCCTTTGCCCAGCCCCTAGGGACCCAGTACTTC. Translation gives CSVENRRGSFAQPLGTQYF.

This clone has just one count. This rearrangement joins TRBV19 to TRBJ1-2, with D possibly being TRBD1 (6 bases). This CDR3 comprises 13 residues. Per the germline V gene, CDR1 is LNHDA and CDR2 is SQIVND (reference sequence). V dropped 5 bases and J dropped 4 bases, with 11 bases sitting between them. CDR3 bases: TGTGCCAGTAGTGACAGGCCCTCCTATGGCTACACCTTC. Encoded protein: CASSDRPSYGYTF.

This rearrangement joins TRBV6-6 to TRBJ1-5, with 9 bases matching TRBD1. CDR1 is MNHNY and CDR2 is SVGAGI in the germline V gene (reference sequence). Trimming cost V 6 bases and J 5 bases; bases outside gene matches: 5. The CDR3 consists of 14 residues. CDR3 protein: CASRMGQGYQPQHF. CDR3 nucleotides: TGTGCCAGCAGAATGGGACAGGGATATCAGCCCCAGCATTTT.

The chain combines TRBV6-5 with TRBJ1-3, with unresolved D. Germline V gene data show CDR1 as MNHEY and CDR2 as SVGAGI. The ends were cut back, 5 bases at V and 0 bases at J, with 11 bases in the middle. CDR3 length: 15 amino acids. The CDR3 here is CASSPAVYSGNTIYF. Here the CDR3 DNA reads TGTGCCAGCAGTCCGGCGGTCTACTCTGGAAACACCATATATTTT.

This clone was observed a handful of times. This chain links TRBV6-5 with TRBJ1-1; maybe TRBD1 (5 bases). The CDR3 loop spans 12 amino acids. Germline CDR1 reads MNHEY; CDR2 reads SVGAGI. V was cut by 5 bases and J by 4 bases, with 8 bases left in between. The DNA for the CDR3 is TGTGCCAGCAGTCCACAGGCCACTGAAGCTTTCTTT. This codes for CASSPQATEAFF.

This chain joins TRBV6-5 and TRBJ1-5, with TRBD1 identical over 8 bases. CDR3 length: 14 residues. Germline V gene sequence: CDR1 MNHEY, CDR2 SVGAGI. After removal of 8 bases from V and 5 bases from J, the junction contained 8 bases not matched to a gene. The CDR3 is CASSDAGGYQPQHF. CDR3 DNA sequence: TGTGCCAGCTCTGACGCAGGGGGCTATCAGCCCCAGCATTTT.

V and J are TRBV29-1 and TRBJ2-1; 14 nucleotides align to TRBD2. Germline V CDR1 and CDR2: SQVTM, ANQGSEA. The CDR3 has 13 amino acids. Unmatched junction bases numbered 5, after V lost 8 bases and J lost 8 bases. As DNA, the CDR3 is TGCAGCATCGGGACTAGCGGGAGTGATGAGCAGTTCTTC. This codes for CSIGTSGSDEQFF.

The chain has TRBV7-2 and TRBJ2-1; D is undetermined. V was pared by 1 base and J by 9 bases, with 13 bases between. CDR1 and CDR2 from the germline V gene are SGHTA and FQGNSA. The CDR3 is 14 residues long. The CDR3 DNA reads as TGTGCCAGCAGCTTAGAACGGAGACCGGGTGAGCAGTTCTTC. Its translation: CASSLERRPGEQFF. The full variable domain, rest sourced from reference TRBV7-2 and TRBJ2-1, is GAGVSQSPSNKVTEKGKDVELRCDPISGHTALYWYRQSLGQGLEFLIYFQGNSAPDKSGLPSDRFSAERTGGSVSTLTIQRTQQEDSAVYLCASSLERRPGEQFFGPGTRLTVL.

The chain uses TRBV24-1 and TRBJ2-5; maybe TRBD2 (6 bases). Germline assignment: CDR1 KGHDR and CDR2 SFDVKD. V lost 3 bases and J 3 bases, leaving 22 bases between the germline ends. The CDR3 extends over 18 amino acids. The CDR3 nucleotides are TGTGCCACCAGTGATGCGGGAACGGGGGTTAGCCACAAAGAGACCCAGTACTTC. Translation: CATSDAGTGVSHKETQYF.

The chain combines TRBV10-3 with TRBJ2-1; TRBD2 matches 10 bases. V was clipped by 11 bases and J by 6 bases; unmatched bases: 16. The V gene's germline CDR1 is ENHRY and CDR2 SYGVKD. The CDR3 has 16 residues. CDR3 in amino acids: CAVATSGPGAGNEQFF. The DNA for the CDR3 is TGTGCCGTTGCGACTAGCGGGCCCGGGGCGGGCAATGAGCAGTTCTTC.

This clone was detected a few times. The rearrangement joins TRBV5-1 to TRBJ2-5; 9 bases align to TRBD1. This CDR3 contains 15 residues. Germline loops: CDR1 SGHRS, CDR2 YFSETQ. J gave up 4 bases and V 4 bases, and 8 bases lay outside the gene matches. CDR3 in amino acids: CASSGRGTGTETQYF. In nucleotides, the CDR3 is TGCGCCAGCAGCGGGCGAGGGACAGGGACAGAGACCCAGTACTTC.

This clone showed up just a few times. V usage is TRBV11-1 and J usage is TRBJ2-1; D perhaps matches TRBD1 (6 bases). The germline V gene has CDR1 SGHAT and CDR2 FQDESV (reference sequence). CDR3 length: 13 residues. V gave up 6 bases and J gave up 7 bases, with 13 bases separating them. CDR3 nucleotide sequence: TGTGCCAGCAGATCTCACAGGGTGAATGAGCAGTTCTTC. It is translated as CASRSHRVNEQFF.

V is TRBV21-1 and J is TRBJ1-1; the D call TRBD1 from the table was never checked on the DNA. TRBV21-1 is designated a pseudogene. The CDR3 runs 15 residues. The chain's CDR3 is CASSKFRGSNTEAFF. The CDR3 DNA is TGTGCCAGCAGCAAGTTCAGGGGGAGTAACACTGAAGCTTTCTTT.

The chain combines TRBV2 with TRBJ2-7; TRBD2 matches 7 bases. This CDR3 region has 14 residues. The germline V gene encodes CDR1 SNHLY and CDR2 FYNNEI. V was pared by 7 bases and J by 5 bases, with 11 bases of the junction left unmatched. The CDR3 sequence: CASKDIRLADEQYF. In DNA, the CDR3 is TGTGCCAGCAAAGATATTAGGCTAGCGGACGAGCAGTACTTC.

This clone was found many times. This chain uses TRBV7-9 with TRBJ2-6, with D tentatively TRBD1 (6 bases). Germline CDR1 and CDR2: SEHNR and FQNEAQ (reference sequence). V shed 4 bases and J shed 2 bases, with 9 bases lying between them. The CDR3 length is 15 residues. The DNA of the CDR3 is TGTGCCAGCAGCTCAGAGGGGGCTGGGGCCAACGTCCTGACTTTC. Translation gives CASSSEGAGANVLTF.

This rearrangement joins TRBV20-1 to TRBJ2-1; 7 positions agree with TRBD2. Germline loops: CDR1 DFQATT, CDR2 SNEGSKA (reference sequence). V dropped 3 bases and J dropped 5; count of bases not matched to a gene: 10. This CDR3 is 15 amino acids long. As DNA, the CDR3 is TGCAGTGCTAGTGCGGCGGGAGTAAGAGACAATGAGCAGTTCTTC. This translates into CSASAAGVRDNEQFF.